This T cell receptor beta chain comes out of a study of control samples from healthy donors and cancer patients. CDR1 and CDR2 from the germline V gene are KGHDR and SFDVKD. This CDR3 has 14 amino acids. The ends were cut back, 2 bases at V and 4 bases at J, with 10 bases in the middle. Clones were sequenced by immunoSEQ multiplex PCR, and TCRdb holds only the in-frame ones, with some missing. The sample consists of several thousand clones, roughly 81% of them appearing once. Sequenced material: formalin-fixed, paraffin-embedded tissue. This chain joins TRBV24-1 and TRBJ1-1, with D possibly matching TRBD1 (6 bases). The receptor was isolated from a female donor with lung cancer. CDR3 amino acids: CATSDSRGATEAFF. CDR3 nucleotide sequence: TGTGCCACCAGTGATTCCAGGGGCGCCACTGAAGCTTTCTTT.